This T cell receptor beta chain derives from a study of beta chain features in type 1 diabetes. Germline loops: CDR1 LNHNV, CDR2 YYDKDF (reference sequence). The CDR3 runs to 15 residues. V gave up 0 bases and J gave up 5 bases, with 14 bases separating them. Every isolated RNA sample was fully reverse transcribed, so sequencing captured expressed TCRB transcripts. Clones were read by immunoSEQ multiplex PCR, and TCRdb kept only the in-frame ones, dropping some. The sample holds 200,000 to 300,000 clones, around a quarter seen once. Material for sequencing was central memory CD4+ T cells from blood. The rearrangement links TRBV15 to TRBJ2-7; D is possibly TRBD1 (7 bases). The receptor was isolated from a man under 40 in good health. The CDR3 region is CATSRETGRWHEQYF. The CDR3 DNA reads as TGTGCCACCAGCAGAGAGACAGGGAGGTGGCACGAGCAGTACTTC.